One sample yielded the 23 T cell receptor beta chains listed below, sequenced in a study of cytomegalovirus exposure and HLA in healthy donors. Amplification used 60 Vbeta primers and 13 Jbeta primers. Sequencing used immunoSEQ multiplex PCR; TCRdb keeps in-frame clones, though not all of them. The sample shows about 140,000 clones, around 80% of them seen only once. The sequenced material came from PBMCs. Every receptor here comes from a female donor in good health and CMV-seropositive.

This clone was observed a few times. J is TRBJ2-7 and V is TRBV19; TRBD2 matches at 11 bases. The CDR3 covers 15 residues. J lost 0 bases, V lost 7 bases, and 5 bases had no gene match. Germline CDR1 and CDR2: LNHDA and SQIVND (reference sequence). CDR3 coding DNA: TGTGCCAGTACCACTAGCGGGGGCGCCTCCTACGAGCAGTACTTC. It translates to CASTTSGGASYEQYF.

V and J are TRBV7-9 and TRBJ1-6; 8 bases agree with TRBD1. CDR1 and CDR2 from the germline V gene are SEHNR and FQNEAQ (reference sequence). The CDR3 extends over 16 amino acids. Trimming cost V 5 bases and J 9 bases; bases outside gene matches: 12. The CDR3, as DNA: TGTGCCAGCAGCGTAAATCCGGGACAGGCTAGTTCACCCCTCCACTTT. Translation: CASSVNPGQASSPLHF.

The J gene is TRBJ1-1, the V gene TRBV12-5; 8 bases fit TRBD1. The V segment lost 5 bases and the J segment 11 bases; nucleotides outside the gene matches: 7. The length of the CDR3 is 12 residues. Germline CDR1 reads LGHNT; CDR2 reads FRNRAP. For the CDR3, the DNA is TGTGCTAGTGGTCTCGGACAGGGCTCGGCTTTCTTT. This sequence encodes CASGLGQGSAFF.

The chain uses TRBV28 and TRBJ1-2; possible D gene TRBD1, 6 bases. Germline values: CDR1 MDHEN, CDR2 SYDVKM. There are 16 residues in the CDR3. V lost 5 bases and J 1 base, leaving 17 bases between the germline ends. The CDR3 region has the DNA TGTGCCAGCAGTCCGCTGAACAGGGACCTTAACTATGGCTACACCTTC. Amino acids: CASSPLNRDLNYGYTF.

V gene TRBV7-3 combines with J gene TRBJ2-2; D is ambiguous. The CDR3 runs to 16 residues. Germline-derived CDR1 and CDR2 are SGHTA and FQGTGA. The V and J ends lost 2 bases and 1 base respectively, with 11 bases between them. This chain's CDR3 is CASSLQPRQNTGELFF. The CDR3 DNA reads as TGTGCCAGCAGCTTACAGCCCCGACAGAACACCGGGGAGCTGTTTTTT.

In this sample, this clone turned up a few times. This chain joins TRBV4-1 and TRBJ2-1; TRBD2 agrees at 12 bases. There are 17 residues in the CDR3. Per the germline V gene, CDR1 is MGHRA and CDR2 is YSYEKL. J gave up 0 bases and V 3 bases, and 3 bases lay outside the gene matches. CDR3 DNA: TGCGCCAGCAGCCAGTCACTAGCGGGGGGCTCCTACAATGAGCAGTTCTTC. Amino acids: CASSQSLAGGSYNEQFF.

A single count supports this clone. This chain uses TRBV5-1 with TRBJ2-5, with D uncertain. Trimming shortened V by 2 bases and J by 5 bases, and 4 bases separated the two germline ends. CDR3 size: 11 residues. Germline values: CDR1 SGHRS, CDR2 YFSETQ. The CDR3 nucleotides are TGCGCCAGCAGCTTCGGGGAGACCCAGTACTTC. Its protein product is CASSFGETQYF.

J is TRBJ1-3 and V is TRBV9; D call uncertain. With 1 base removed from V and 3 bases from J, the gap between germline ends came to 11 bases. The CDR3 has 15 amino acids. The germline CDR1 and CDR2 sequences are SGDLS and YYNGEE. This CDR3 is CASSVSGEGGNTIYF. CDR3 coding DNA: TGTGCCAGCAGCGTATCCGGGGAAGGTGGAAACACCATATATTTT.

CDR3 residues: CASSRLAGTYEQYF. CDR3 coding DNA: TGTGCCAGCAGTCGACTAGCGGGGACCTACGAGCAGTACTTC. V is TRBV28 and J is TRBJ2-7; 11 positions match TRBD2. Losses at the gene ends were 5 bases for V and 2 bases for J; bases not matched to a gene: 2. The CDR3 sequence is 14 residues long. Germline CDR1 reads MDHEN; CDR2 reads SYDVKM.

The chain links TRBV7-3 to TRBJ2-5; D gene uncertain. Trimming cost V 1 base and J 4 bases, with 7 bases left between them. Germline-derived CDR1 and CDR2 are SGHTA and FQGTGA. The CDR3 has 13 residues. The CDR3 loop is CASSLSRSETQYF. The CDR3 DNA reads as TGTGCCAGCAGCTTAAGTAGATCAGAGACCCAGTACTTC.

This clone has a single count. The junction departs from germline at one end; a sequencing error may be responsible. This chain joins TRBV15 and TRBJ1-1; D unclear. The CDR3 contains 14 residues. The germline CDR1 and CDR2 sequences are LNHNV and YYDKDF (reference sequence). DNA for the CDR3: TGTGCCACCAGCAGAGATGTGGGGATGCGGGTCACGGGATTT. Encoded protein: CATSRDVGMRVTGF.

This clone was observed a few times. The chain carries TRBV30 and TRBJ2-1; 7 bases fit TRBD2. This CDR3 is 14 amino acids long. The V segment lost 2 bases and the J segment 2 bases; nucleotides outside the gene matches: 3. Germline CDR1 and CDR2: GTSNPN and SVGIG (reference sequence). CDR3 sequence reads: CAWSIAGPYNEQFF. The CDR3 DNA sequence: TGTGCCTGGAGTATAGCGGGCCCCTACAATGAGCAGTTCTTC.

The rearrangement uses TRBV6-1 and TRBJ2-5, with 7 nucleotides matching TRBD2. With V trimmed by 2 bases and J by 4 bases, 13 bases remained unmatched. This CDR3 spans 17 amino acids. Germline lookup yields CDR1 MNHNS and CDR2 SASEGT. CDR3 region: CASSEWSKRAGAETQYF. The CDR3 DNA sequence: TGTGCCAGCAGTGAATGGTCGAAGCGGGCGGGAGCAGAGACCCAGTACTTC.

The CDR3 DNA is TGTGCCAGCCGACAGGGGAGCAATCAGCCCCAGCATTTT. It specifies CASRQGSNQPQHF. The V call is TRBV2, the J call TRBJ1-5, with 8 bases matching TRBD1. J was trimmed by 1 base and V by 8 bases; bases with no gene match: 1. CDR1 and CDR2 (germline): SNHLY, FYNNEI. The CDR3 spans 13 residues.

This clone was recorded only once. V is TRBV30 and J is TRBJ2-7; a possible D gene is TRBD2 (5 bases). The ends were cut back, 3 bases at V and 0 bases at J, with 15 bases in the middle. Germline V gives CDR1 GTSNPN, CDR2 SVGIG (reference sequence). The CDR3 sequence is 15 residues long. DNA of the CDR3: TGTGCCTGGAGCCTCCCCGACGGAGGCTCCTACGAGCAGTACTTC. Translated, it gives CAWSLPDGGSYEQYF.

V gene TRBV7-9 combines with J gene TRBJ2-1; TRBD2 matches 10 bases. The CDR3 is 15 residues long. Germline V CDR1 and CDR2: SEHNR, FQNEAQ (reference sequence). The V and J ends lost 6 bases and 3 bases, in that order; junction bases with no gene match: 5. CDR3 sequence (DNA): TGTGCCAGCAGGCCTACTAGCGGGATCTACAATGAGCAGTTCTTC. Protein: CASRPTSGIYNEQFF. The full variable domain, rest sourced from reference TRBV7-9 and TRBJ2-1, is DTGVSQNPRHKITKRGQNVTFRCDPISEHNRLYWYRQTLGQGPEFLTYFQNEAQLEKSRLLSDRFSAERPKGSFSTLEIQRTEQGDSAMYLCASRPTSGIYNEQFFGPGTRLTVL.

The chain links TRBV19 to TRBJ1-1; D is unresolved. The germline CDR1 and CDR2 sequences are LNHDA and SQIVND (reference sequence). The CDR3 has 13 residues. Trimming cost V 1 base and J 5 bases, with 8 bases left between them. The CDR3 reads CASSIGSRTEAFF. The CDR3, as DNA: TGTGCCAGTAGTATAGGGTCGAGGACTGAAGCTTTCTTT.

The CDR3 nucleotides are TGTGCCAGCAGCTCCTCCTTCGGGACTACCCATGGAGAGACCCAGTACTTC. It codes for CASSSSFGTTHGETQYF. The rearrangement joins TRBV7-9 to TRBJ2-5, with 7 positions matching TRBD2. This CDR3 region has 17 residues. Germline CDR1 and CDR2: SEHNR and FQNEAQ (reference sequence). Trimming took 4 bases from V and 4 from J; bases not matched to a gene: 15.

This clone was picked up one time. This chain uses TRBV2 with TRBJ1-1; D may be TRBD1 (6 bases). The CDR3 extends over 13 amino acids. Trimming shortened V by 4 bases and J by 1 base, and 7 bases separated the two germline ends. The germline gives CDR1 SNHLY, CDR2 FYNNEI. The CDR3 protein is CASSAGQNTEAFF. The CDR3 DNA reads TGTGCCAGCAGTGCGGGACAGAACACTGAAGCTTTCTTT.

The rearrangement uses TRBV5-4 and TRBJ1-1, with D maybe TRBD1 (6 bases). Per the germline V gene, CDR1 is SGHNT and CDR2 is YYREEE (reference sequence). This CDR3 is built from 15 residues. V was shortened by 4 bases and J by 3 bases, with 16 bases between the two germline ends. CDR3 in amino acids: CASSPTGSLDTEAFF. In DNA, the CDR3 is TGTGCCAGCAGCCCAACAGGGTCGTTGGACACTGAAGCTTTCTTT.

The rearrangement joins TRBV6-1 to TRBJ1-5, with a weak D call TRBD1 (5 bases). Trimming removed 4 bases at V and 1 base at J, with 11 bases between. From germline, CDR1 is MNHNS and CDR2 SASEGT. There are 15 residues in the CDR3. The CDR3 protein is CASSGLRVSNQPQHF. In nucleotides, the CDR3 is TGTGCCAGCAGTGGGCTCAGGGTCAGCAATCAGCCCCAGCATTTT.

The rearrangement uses TRBV18 and TRBJ1-5, with TRBD1 matching over 8 bases. The CDR3 runs 15 residues. In germline, CDR1 is KGHSH, CDR2 LQKENI. The J segment lost 6 bases and the V segment lost 3 bases, leaving 7 bases of the junction unmatched. The CDR3 spells CASSPPGGPGQPQHF. CDR3 nucleotide sequence: TGTGCCAGCTCACCCCCAGGGGGCCCGGGTCAGCCCCAGCATTTT.

This chain links TRBV28 with TRBJ2-7, with a tentative D call TRBD1 (6 bases). CDR3 length equals 16 residues. V was pared by 6 bases and J by 0 bases, with 18 bases between. Germline-derived CDR1 and CDR2 are MDHEN and SYDVKM. Here the CDR3 DNA reads TGTGCCAGCAGAGCTCCGGACAGTAGGAGCTCCTACGAGCAGTACTTC. Protein sequence: CASRAPDSRSSYEQYF.